This TCR beta chain was sequenced during a study of T cells after posttransplantation cyclophosphamide. Clones were read by immunoSEQ multiplex PCR, and TCRdb kept only the in-frame ones, dropping some. The data show about 22,000 clones, with roughly 97% seen just once and approximately 0.13% held by the top ten. Findings and limits, study-wide: Donor-recipient repertoire similarity was low at 1-2 months, rising over year one.

With respect to this clone: Its antigen is still unknown.

The naive gate required viable CD3+CD4+ or CD3+CD8+ cells with CCR7+CD45RA+CD45RO-CD95-CD27+CD28+ phenotype. The sequence was obtained from a man in his fifties in good health, CMV-negative, and a related stem cell transplant donor. The sequenced sample was naive CD4+ T cells sorted from PBMCs.

The CDR3 sequence: CASLDKGVGTDTQYF. Here the CDR3 DNA reads TGTGCCAGCCTAGATAAAGGGGTCGGGACAGATACGCAGTATTTT. The chain uses TRBV7-2 and TRBJ2-3, with D perhaps TRBD1 (5 bases). The CDR3 is made up of 15 amino acids. Per the germline V gene, CDR1 is SGHTA and CDR2 is FQGNSA. Trimming shortened V by 8 bases and J by 3 bases, and 18 bases separated the two germline ends.